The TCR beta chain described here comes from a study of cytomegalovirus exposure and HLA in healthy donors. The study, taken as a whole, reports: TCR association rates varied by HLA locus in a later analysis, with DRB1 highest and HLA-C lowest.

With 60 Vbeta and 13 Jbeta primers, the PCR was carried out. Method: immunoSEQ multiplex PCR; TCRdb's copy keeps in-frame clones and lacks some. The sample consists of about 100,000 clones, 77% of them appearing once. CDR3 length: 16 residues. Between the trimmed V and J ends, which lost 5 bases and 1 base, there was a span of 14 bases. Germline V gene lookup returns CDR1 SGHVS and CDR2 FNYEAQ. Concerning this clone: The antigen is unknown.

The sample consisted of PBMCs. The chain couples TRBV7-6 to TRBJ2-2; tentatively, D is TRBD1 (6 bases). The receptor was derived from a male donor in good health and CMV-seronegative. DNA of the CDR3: TGTGCCAGCAGCGACGGACCGGGACAGAACACCGGGGAGCTGTTTTTT. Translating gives CASSDGPGQNTGELFF.